This record covers a single TCR beta chain. There are 14 residues in the CDR3. The V gene's germline CDR1 is MNHEY and CDR2 SVGAGI. V lost 0 bases, J lost 7 bases, and 12 bases lay in between. This entry belongs to a study of blood T cell repertoires in COVID-19. Study background: PBMCs, B-cell-depleted T cells, or T cells provided the cDNA or gDNA that made up the material.

Authors' data handling: Counts of nucleated cells, estimated from reference gene primer amplification, were obtained. Clones were sequenced by immunoSEQ multiplex PCR, and TCRdb holds only the in-frame ones, with some missing. The DNA was the basis for D and trimming; V, J and clone size are from that table. Found here are fewer than 300,000 clones, around nine tenths of them singletons; the top ten hold 0.75% to 1%. The rearrangement links TRBV6-5 to TRBJ1-2; no firm D call. Material for sequencing was peripheral blood. The receptor comes from a woman aged 40 to 55 who had recovered from COVID-19. CDR3 nucleotides: TGTGCCAGCAGTTACTCTACCCAGTCCTCTGGCTACACCTTC. This gives the protein CASSYSTQSSGYTF.